The TCR beta chain under discussion was sequenced for a study of T cells expressing NK-cell markers. Broader study findings: In 5 to 7 donors, dominant CD3+CD56+NKG2C+ clones formed roughly 1.0-7.5% of CD8+ cells.

CDR3 size: 16 residues. CDR1 and CDR2 from the germline V gene are MNHEY and SVGAGI. Turning to this clonotype: Its antigen is currently unknown.

TCRdb reanalyzed the 5' RACE reads and collapses them to one entry per CDR3 protein, without DNA. Seen in this sample are 200,000 to 300,000 distinct CDR3 sequences; the ten most common clones hold approximately 0.39%. This TCR was recovered from a young man in good health. J is TRBJ2-7 and V is TRBV6-5; TCRdb's assignment of TRBD2 cannot be checked, as there is no DNA. Material: blood T cells: a sorted CD56 or NKG2C T cell subset, CD4+ or CD8+ T cells, or bulk PBMC T cells (not recorded which). The CDR3 loop is CASSYGVGSGSYEQYF.